The T cell receptor beta chain described here comes from a study of shared clonotypes between healthy human individuals. It was CD45RO-negative cells, positively selected for CCR7, that made up naive CD8 cells, with terminally differentiated effector memory CD45RA+ cells excluded. TCRdb's table, derived via immunoSEQ multiplex PCR, lists solely in-frame clones and lacks some. Among about 2 million clones, about 94% were seen once, and the ten largest hold around 1%. On this clone: The antigen remains undetermined. This specimen includes other DNA sequences encoding the same CDR3.

General study results and limits: Measured sharing among donors was expected to vary with sequencing depth. Specimens sampled were limited to blood, with tissue repertoires likely differing.

The CDR3 runs 14 residues. Germline lookup yields CDR1 SEHNR and CDR2 FQNEAQ (reference sequence). V was cut by 0 bases and J by 2 bases, with 8 bases left in between. The origin of this receptor is a man aged 18 to 35 in good health. The J gene is TRBJ2-7, the V gene TRBV7-9; D is unresolved. The sample was naive CD8+ T cells sorted from blood. This CDR3 is CASSLADSPYEQYF. The CDR3 DNA follows: TGTGCCAGCAGCTTAGCTGATTCCCCCTACGAGCAGTACTTC.